Sequencing of this T cell receptor (beta chain) was carried out in a study of blood T cell repertoires in COVID-19. Study as a whole: The United States, Italy and Spain provided the acute and convalescent COVID-19 samples. Nucleic acid was either cDNA or gDNA, and it came from T cells, B-cell-depleted T cells, or PBMCs.

The CDR3 sequence is 16 residues long. The germline V and J ends were trimmed by 3 bases and 5 bases, with 17 bases remaining between them. Germline lookup yields CDR1 MNHEY and CDR2 SMNVEV (reference sequence). Sequenced by immunoSEQ multiplex PCR; TCRdb stores in-frame clones only, minus some. The sample lists under 300,000 clones, over 70% seen once, with 3.3% in the top ten. This sequence originates from an elderly woman with acute or convalescent COVID-19. The sequenced material came from peripheral blood. This chain joins TRBV27 and TRBJ2-1; tentatively, D is TRBD2 (5 bases). The CDR3 sequence is CASSFFRVAPHNEQFF. In DNA form, the CDR3 reads TGTGCCAGCAGTTTCTTCCGGGTAGCGCCTCACAATGAGCAGTTCTTC.